The 30 T cell receptor beta chains below were found in one sample sequenced in a study of T cell clonotyping in hematopoietic cell transplantation. Data came from immunoSEQ multiplex PCR; TCRdb stores just in-frame clones and leaves some out. In the table there are 13,000 or so clones, more than 90% of which are singletons. The sample was PBMCs, taken 100 days after allogeneic stem cell transplant. These receptors came from a female patient in her fifties who had an allogeneic stem cell transplant from an unrelated donor, so the T cells may come from the graft donor. Some clones in this sample may be carry-over from other donors' samples.

Only one count was recorded for this clone. The CDR3 loop reads CASSPPGGRETQYF. In DNA form, the CDR3 reads TGTGCCAGCAGCCCCCCGGGGGGCCGGGAGACCCAGTACTTC. The rearrangement joins TRBV7-2 to TRBJ2-5; TRBD2 might be the D (7 bases). The CDR3 runs 14 residues. Trimming shortened V by 5 bases and J by 5 bases, and 15 bases separated the two germline ends. The germline CDR1 and CDR2 sequences are SGHTA and FQGNSA.

The gene calls are TRBV5-4 and TRBJ1-1, with D perhaps matching TRBD1 (5 bases). The V and J ends lost 3 bases and 4 bases respectively, with 7 bases between them. The CDR3 contains 12 residues. Germline CDR1 SGHNT, CDR2 YYREEE (reference sequence). The CDR3 sequence is CASSSQGTEAFF. Here the CDR3 DNA reads TGTGCCAGCAGCTCGCAGGGCACTGAAGCTTTCTTT.

The V call is TRBV4-1, the J call TRBJ1-1; unclear D gene. This CDR3 contains 13 residues. V was clipped by 2 bases and J by 0 bases, with 4 bases between them. Germline V lookup: CDR1 MGHRA, CDR2 YSYEKL. The CDR3 DNA follows: TGCGCCAGCAGCCAACCAATGAACACTGAAGCTTTCTTT. It encodes CASSQPMNTEAFF.

J is TRBJ1-1 and V is TRBV12-5, with D unresolved. The CDR3 has 15 amino acids. Germline CDR1 and CDR2: LGHNT and FRNRAP. Trimming removed 3 bases at V and 5 bases at J, with 16 bases between. For the CDR3, the DNA is TGTGCTAGTGGTTTCCCGCGAGAGGGCCGGACTGAAGCTTTCTTT. Encoded protein: CASGFPREGRTEAFF.

The rearrangement uses TRBV4-1 and TRBJ2-4, with 10 bases fitting TRBD2. This CDR3 has 19 amino acids. V gave up 5 bases and J gave up 1 base; unmatched junction bases: 14. CDR1 MGHRA and CDR2 YSYEKL come from the germline V gene. The CDR3 spells CASSSSPLAGDLAKNIQYF. CDR3 DNA sequence: TGCGCCAGCAGCTCCAGCCCCCTAGCGGGGGACTTGGCCAAAAACATTCAGTACTTC.

A word on this clone: This may come from a read error, since a much larger clone is one base off. The sample holds other DNA sequences that translate to the same CDR3. The genes are TRBV9 and TRBJ1-4; no clear D. CDR1 is SGDLS and CDR2 is YYNGEE in the germline V gene. The CDR3 extends over 15 amino acids. With 0 bases removed from V and 7 bases from J, the gap between germline ends came to 13 bases. The CDR3 DNA sequence: TGTGCCAGCAGCGTAGCAGATCATCTTAGTGAAAAACTGTTTTTT. This translates into CASSVADHLSEKLFF.

Here the CDR3 reads CAISENRGYEQFF. For the CDR3, the DNA is TGTGCCATCAGTGAGAACAGGGGGTATGAGCAGTTCTTC. V and J are TRBV10-3 and TRBJ2-1, with 8 nucleotides matching TRBD1. There are 13 residues in the CDR3. Germline CDR1 reads ENHRY; CDR2 reads SYGVKD. The V gene end was trimmed by 2 bases and the J gene end by 8 bases; junction bases not matched to a gene: 2.

The V call is TRBV5-6, the J call TRBJ1-2, with no clear D. Trimming shortened V by 0 bases and J by 3 bases, and 12 bases separated the two germline ends. The CDR3 totals 15 residues. Germline V gene lookup returns CDR1 SGHDT and CDR2 YYEEEE. The CDR3 loop reads CASSLDPRAYYGYTF. The CDR3, as DNA: TGTGCCAGCAGCTTGGACCCCAGAGCGTACTATGGCTACACCTTC.

Here the CDR3 reads CASSLTGWELFF. CDR3 DNA sequence: TGTGCCAGCAGCTTAACCGGATGGGAGCTGTTTTTT. The rearrangement uses TRBV7-8 and TRBJ2-2; D is undetermined. Trimming pared 2 bases from V and 9 bases from J, leaving 7 bases between. The CDR3 length is 12 residues. CDR1 is SGHVS and CDR2 is FQNEAQ in the germline V gene.

This chain connects TRBV4-2 to TRBJ2-5; D gene ambiguous. Germline V gene data show CDR1 as LGHNA and CDR2 as YNFKEQ. This CDR3 comprises 15 residues. V lost 4 bases and J 1 base, leaving 13 bases between the germline ends. The CDR3 DNA reads TGTGCCAGCAGCCCCGACCATAGGGCCCAAGAGACCCAGTACTTC. This sequence encodes CASSPDHRAQETQYF.

The genes are TRBV27 and TRBJ2-1, with D unclear. Germline V CDR1 and CDR2: MNHEY, SMNVEV (reference sequence). The V end lost 5 bases, the J end lost 4 bases, and 3 bases lay between the germline ends. This CDR3 spans 11 amino acids. The CDR3 sequence is CASSGYNEQFF. In nucleotides, the CDR3 is TGTGCCAGCAGTGGGTACAATGAGCAGTTCTTC.

The chain employs TRBV19 and TRBJ1-1; 7 bases are shared with TRBD1. V gave up 3 bases and J gave up 5 bases; unmatched junction bases: 3. This CDR3 spans 13 amino acids. Per germline, CDR1 LNHDA and CDR2 SQIVND (reference sequence). CDR3 sequence reads: CASSIDRVTEAFF. CDR3 coding DNA: TGTGCCAGTAGTATCGACAGGGTGACTGAAGCTTTCTTT. The full variable domain, in which reference TRBV19 and TRBJ1-1 provide the parts outside the CDR3, is DGGITQSPKYLFRKEGQNVTLSCEQNLNHDAMYWYRQDPGQGLRLIYYSQIVNDFQKGDIAEGYSVSREKKESFPLTVTSAQKNPTAFYLCASSIDRVTEAFFGQGTRLTVV.

This clone was found once. The chain couples TRBV2 to TRBJ2-7; TRBD2 matches 9 bases. J gave up 5 bases and V 6 bases, and 14 bases lay outside the gene matches. Germline lookup yields CDR1 SNHLY and CDR2 FYNNEI. The length of the CDR3 is 16 residues. CDR3 loop: CASSQRIGSGSNEQYF. The CDR3 DNA is TGTGCCAGCAGCCAGAGGATCGGTAGCGGGAGTAACGAGCAGTACTTC.

The rearrangement joins TRBV20-1 to TRBJ1-1; 7 nucleotides match TRBD1. Trimming at V came to 7 bases and at J to 1 base, leaving 0 bases not matched to a gene. Germline values: CDR1 DFQATT, CDR2 SNEGSKA (reference sequence). The CDR3 contains 11 residues. The CDR3: CSGQGNTEAFF. DNA of the CDR3: TGCAGTGGACAGGGGAACACTGAAGCTTTCTTT.

J is TRBJ2-7 and V is TRBV5-1; TRBD2 matches 11 bases. The CDR3 length is 16 residues. Germline V gene data show CDR1 as SGHRS and CDR2 as YFSETQ. V lost 0 bases to trimming and J lost 2 bases; unmatched junction nucleotides: 4. In nucleotides, the CDR3 is TGCGCCAGCAGCTTGGCGGCTAGCGGGAGGACCTACGAGCAGTACTTC. Residues: CASSLAASGRTYEQYF.

The chain uses TRBV5-1 and TRBJ2-2; 7 nucleotides match TRBD1. There are 13 residues in the CDR3. In germline, CDR1 is SGHRS, CDR2 YFSETQ. With V trimmed by 4 bases and J by 6 bases, 3 bases remained unmatched. CDR3 nucleotides: TGCGCCAGCAGCCGTACAGGGGCCGGGGAGCTGTTTTTT. Its translation is CASSRTGAGELFF.

The gene calls are TRBV5-6 and TRBJ1-2; 8 bases line up with TRBD1. The V segment lost 4 bases and the J segment 6 bases; nucleotides outside the gene matches: 2. Germline V lookup: CDR1 SGHDT, CDR2 YYEEEE. This CDR3 is 12 amino acids long. CDR3 sequence (DNA): TGTGCCAGCAGCCAGGACAGGGATGGCTACACCTTC. Translated, it gives CASSQDRDGYTF.

The table lists this clone with a count of one. The chain recombines TRBV7-6 with TRBJ2-7; D is perhaps TRBD2 (7 bases). This CDR3 comprises 15 residues. Trimming removed 5 bases at V and 4 bases at J, with 18 bases between. The germline CDR1 and CDR2 sequences are SGHVS and FNYEAQ. The CDR3 coding sequence is TGTGCCAGCAGCCCGGGCGGGGGCTCGCTATACGAGCAGTACTTC. Translated: CASSPGGGSLYEQYF.

The rearrangement joins TRBV5-4 to TRBJ1-6; TRBD1 might be the D (6 bases). The CDR3 totals 15 residues. The germline CDR1 and CDR2 sequences are SGHNT and YYREEE (reference sequence). V lost 4 bases to trimming and J lost 10 bases, with 18 bases between them. The CDR3 DNA is TGTGCCAGCAGCCCGGTGGGGGCCCGTTTGTCACCCCTCCACTTT. Protein sequence: CASSPVGARLSPLHF.

This clone was recorded a few times. The chain recombines TRBV2 with TRBJ1-1, with a weak D call TRBD1 (6 bases). Germline values: CDR1 SNHLY, CDR2 FYNNEI. V lost 2 bases to trimming and J lost 4 bases, with 14 bases between them. The CDR3 extends over 15 amino acids. CDR3 nucleotides: TGTGCCAGCAGTGAAAGGGGGGCCGGCGGCACTGAAGCTTTCTTT. Its translation: CASSERGAGGTEAFF.

The chain is built from TRBV19 and TRBJ1-4; weak D call: TRBD1 (5 bases). CDR3 size: 15 residues. V was shortened by 3 bases and J by 7 bases, with 15 bases between the two germline ends. The germline V gene has CDR1 LNHDA and CDR2 SQIVND (reference sequence). The CDR3 bases are TGTGCCAGTAGTATTAACGGAGGGGTTACTGAAAAACTGTTTTTT. As protein: CASSINGGVTEKLFF. The full variable domain, with the rest looked up from reference TRBV19 and TRBJ1-4, is DGGITQSPKYLFRKEGQNVTLSCEQNLNHDAMYWYRQDPGQGLRLIYYSQIVNDFQKGDIAEGYSVSREKKESFPLTVTSAQKNPTAFYLCASSINGGVTEKLFFGSGTQLSVL.

The chain couples TRBV28 to TRBJ1-4, with D maybe TRBD1 (6 bases). Germline assignment: CDR1 MDHEN and CDR2 SYDVKM. The CDR3 consists of 12 residues. With 8 bases removed from V and 8 bases from J, the gap between germline ends came to 12 bases. The CDR3 here is CASVGGGEKLFF. The CDR3 DNA reads as TGTGCCAGCGTGGGGGGGGGCGAAAAACTGTTTTTT.

The rearrangement links TRBV19 to TRBJ2-7; possibly TRBD1 for D (6 bases). CDR1 LNHDA and CDR2 SQIVND come from the germline V gene (reference sequence). The CDR3 covers 15 residues. V lost 1 base to trimming and J lost 3 bases, with 13 bases between them. In DNA, the CDR3 is TGTGCCAGTAGTATAGTTGGAACAGGGAACTACGAGCAGTACTTC. It is translated as CASSIVGTGNYEQYF.

This chain links TRBV28 with TRBJ1-5; D may be TRBD1 (6 bases). The V end was cut by 3 bases, the J end by 7 bases, with 19 bases between. Germline CDR1 reads MDHEN; CDR2 reads SYDVKM. This CDR3 is built from 16 residues. CDR3 bases: TGTGCCAGCAGTTTCCCCAGGGTACAGGGCGAGCAGCCCCAGCATTTT. Protein: CASSFPRVQGEQPQHF.

The rearrangement joins TRBV11-2 to TRBJ1-4, with TRBD1 matching over 7 bases. Germline V gives CDR1 SGHAT, CDR2 FQNNGV. V trimming: 3 bases; J trimming: 1 base; junction bases outside the gene matches: 5. The CDR3 extends over 16 amino acids. CDR3 sequence: CASSFSHRGTNEKLFF. CDR3 in DNA: TGTGCCAGCAGCTTTTCCCACAGGGGAACTAATGAAAAACTGTTTTTT.

V and J are TRBV9 and TRBJ2-5; TRBD1 or TRBD2 may be the D gene (6 bases each). V was trimmed by 2 bases and J by 4 bases, leaving 15 bases between them. The length of the CDR3 is 15 residues. CDR1 and CDR2 from the germline V gene are SGDLS and YYNGEE. This CDR3 reads CASSVTGGWSETQYF. The DNA of the CDR3 is TGTGCCAGCAGCGTGACAGGAGGGTGGTCAGAGACCCAGTACTTC. Drawing the rest from reference TRBV9 and TRBJ2-5, the complete variable domain is DSGVTQTPKHLITATGQRVTLRCSPRSGDLSVYWYQQSLDQGLQFLIQYYNGEERAKGNILERFSAQQFPDLHSELNLSSLELGDSALYFCASSVTGGWSETQYFGPGTRLLVL.

The chain uses TRBV6-6 and TRBJ2-5; no clear D. The length of the CDR3 is 15 residues. Germline-derived CDR1 and CDR2 are MNHNY and SVGAGI (reference sequence). Between the trimmed V and J ends, which lost 0 bases and 1 base, there was a span of 9 bases. The CDR3 reads CASSYSLSRQETQYF. DNA of the CDR3: TGTGCCAGCAGTTACTCGTTAAGCCGCCAAGAGACCCAGTACTTC.

The rearrangement links TRBV5-8 to TRBJ1-2; 8 bases are a match to TRBD1. CDR3 length: 15 residues. V lost 5 bases to trimming and J lost 7 bases; unmatched junction nucleotides: 13. The germline CDR1 and CDR2 sequences are SGHTS and YDEGEE. CDR3 DNA sequence: TGTGCCAGCAGTTTACGGACAGGGAAGGTTTTTGGCTACACCTTC. Amino acids: CASSLRTGKVFGYTF.

V gene TRBV18 combines with J gene TRBJ2-5; D is ambiguous. CDR3 size: 13 residues. The germline V gene encodes CDR1 KGHSH and CDR2 LQKENI. V was pared by 5 bases and J by 2 bases, with 9 bases between. As DNA, the CDR3 is TGTGCCAGCTCAATGGGCTGGCAAGAGACCCAGTACTTC. Translating gives CASSMGWQETQYF.

The V call is TRBV30, the J call TRBJ2-7, with D possibly called TRBD1 or TRBD2 (5 bases each). The CDR3 runs 13 residues. Per the germline V gene, CDR1 is GTSNPN and CDR2 is SVGIG (reference sequence). Trimming took off 0 bases at V and 4 bases at J, with 10 bases between the two ends. The CDR3 nucleotides read TGTGCCTGGAGTGTAAGGGACCTTTACGAGCAGTACTTC. Protein: CAWSVRDLYEQYF.